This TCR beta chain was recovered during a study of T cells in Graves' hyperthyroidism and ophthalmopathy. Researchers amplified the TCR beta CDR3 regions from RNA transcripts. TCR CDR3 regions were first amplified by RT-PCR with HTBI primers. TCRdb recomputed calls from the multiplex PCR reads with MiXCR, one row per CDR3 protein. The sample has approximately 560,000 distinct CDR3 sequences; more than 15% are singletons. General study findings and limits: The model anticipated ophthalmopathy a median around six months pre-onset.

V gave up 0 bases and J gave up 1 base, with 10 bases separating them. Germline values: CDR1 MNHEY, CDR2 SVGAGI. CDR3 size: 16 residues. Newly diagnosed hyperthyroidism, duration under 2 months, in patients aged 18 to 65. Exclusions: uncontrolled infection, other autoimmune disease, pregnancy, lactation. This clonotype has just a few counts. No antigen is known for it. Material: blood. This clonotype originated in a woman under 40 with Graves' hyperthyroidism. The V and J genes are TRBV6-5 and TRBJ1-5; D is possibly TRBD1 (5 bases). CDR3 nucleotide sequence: TGTGCCAGCAGTTACTCTCAGGGCACGAGCAATCAGCCCCAGCATTTT. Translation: CASSYSQGTSNQPQHF.